This entry lists 28 T cell receptor beta chains sequenced from one sample in a study of T cell responses to AZD1222 COVID-19 vaccine. Generated by immunoSEQ multiplex PCR, the TCRdb table keeps only in-frame clones and is missing some. The sample records about 79,000 clones, roughly nine tenths being singletons. Sequencing used peripheral blood, obtained on day 0 of MenACWY control vaccination. The receptors shown here come from an adult in good health.

V gene TRBV28 combines with J gene TRBJ2-7, with 12 bases identical to TRBD1. The V and J ends lost 7 bases and 6 bases, in that order; junction bases with no gene match: 13. Germline V CDR1 and CDR2: MDHEN, SYDVKM. There are 16 residues in the CDR3. CDR3 DNA: TGTGCCAGCATGGGGCCAGGGGGACAGGGGGCATTCGAGCAGTACTTC. It is translated as CASMGPGGQGAFEQYF.

The CDR3 region is CASTMAGFNQPQHF. The CDR3 bases are TGTGCCAGTACTATGGCGGGGTTCAATCAGCCCCAGCATTTT. V and J are TRBV19 and TRBJ1-5; D is undetermined. Germline V CDR1 and CDR2: LNHDA, SQIVND (reference sequence). The CDR3 extends over 14 amino acids. Trimming pared 7 bases from V and 3 bases from J, leaving 13 bases between. Looking up the rest from reference TRBV19 and TRBJ1-5 gives the full variable domain: DGGITQSPKYLFRKEGQNVTLSCEQNLNHDAMYWYRQDPGQGLRLIYYSQIVNDFQKGDIAEGYSVSREKKESFPLTVTSAQKNPTAFYLCASTMAGFNQPQHFGDGTRLSIL.

The chain is built from TRBV19 and TRBJ2-3; tentative D call: TRBD2 (6 bases). CDR1 is LNHDA, CDR2 SQIVND, per germline (reference sequence). Trimming removed 7 bases from V and 0 bases from J, with 23 bases in between. This CDR3 is built from 18 residues. CDR3: CASTQNAGPRSSTDTQYF. CDR3 nucleotide sequence: TGTGCCAGTACCCAGAACGCGGGGCCAAGATCCAGCACAGATACGCAGTATTTT.

V usage is TRBV7-6 and J usage is TRBJ1-4; no clear D gene. Germline CDR1 SGHVS, CDR2 FNYEAQ. The CDR3 loop spans 13 amino acids. The V gene lost 2 bases and the J gene lost 5 bases, with 6 bases spanning the gap. Written as DNA, the CDR3 is TGTGCCAGCAGCTTATCGGAGAATGAAAAACTGTTTTTT. Its protein product is CASSLSENEKLFF.

The sample holds one count of this clone. The chain couples TRBV6-6 to TRBJ2-2, with TRBD2 identical over 9 bases. Germline CDR1 is MNHNY and CDR2 is SVGAGI (reference sequence). CDR3 length: 16 amino acids. The ends lost 0 bases at V and 8 bases at J; junction bases unmatched: 7. The CDR3 coding sequence is TGTGCCAGCAGTTACTCGAGTAGCGGGAGTCCGGGGGAGCTGTTTTTT. Its protein product is CASSYSSSGSPGELFF.

The chain has TRBV15 and TRBJ2-6; D is undetermined. The V and J ends lost 7 bases and 0 bases respectively, with 10 bases between them. The germline gives CDR1 LNHNV, CDR2 YYDKDF (reference sequence). CDR3 length equals 15 residues. CDR3 sequence reads: CATNSPTSGANVLTF. The CDR3 region has the DNA TGTGCCACCAACAGTCCGACCTCTGGGGCCAACGTCCTGACTTTC.

This clone was observed a few times. The chain uses TRBV12-3 or TRBV12-4 and TRBJ2-7; 7 nucleotides agree with TRBD1. After removal of 6 bases from V and 7 bases from J, the junction contained 6 bases not matched to a gene. The CDR3 sequence is 12 residues long. The CDR3 protein is CASRGTADEQYF. The CDR3, as DNA: TGTGCCAGCAGGGGGACAGCAGATGAGCAGTACTTC.

This clone was seen a few times. The V call is TRBV4-1, the J call TRBJ2-7; TRBD1 agrees at 9 bases. Germline CDR1 and CDR2: MGHRA and YSYEKL. The CDR3 has 15 residues. V gave up 4 bases and J gave up 0 bases; unmatched junction bases: 4. CDR3 nucleotides: TGCGCCAGCAGCCCAGGACAGGGGTCCTCCTACGAGCAGTACTTC. Amino acids: CASSPGQGSSYEQYF.

This rearrangement joins TRBV28 to TRBJ1-1; D is possibly TRBD1 (6 bases). The V gene's germline CDR1 is MDHEN and CDR2 SYDVKM. The CDR3 runs 15 residues. Trimming shortened V by 0 bases and J by 1 base, and 9 bases separated the two germline ends. As DNA, the CDR3 is TGTGCCAGCAGTTTATGGGGGGGCGAGAACACTGAAGCTTTCTTT. It yields the protein CASSLWGGENTEAFF.

In regard to this clone: Sequence at one end of the junction differs from germline and may be a read error. This chain connects TRBV9 to TRBJ2-1; 8 positions agree with TRBD2. The germline V gene has CDR1 SGDLS and CDR2 YYNGEE. This CDR3 spans 13 amino acids. CDR3 nucleotides: TGTGCCAGTAGCGGGAAGGTATACAATGAGCAGTTCTTC. As protein: CASSGKVYNEQFF.

This clone was recorded a few times. This chain joins TRBV27 and TRBJ2-6; D is undetermined. Germline CDR1 and CDR2: MNHEY and SMNVEV (reference sequence). This CDR3 contains 13 residues. The germline V and J ends were trimmed by 5 bases and 2 bases, with 4 bases remaining between them. The CDR3 bases are TGTGCCAGCAGTACGACTGGGGCCAACGTCCTGACTTTC. This codes for CASSTTGANVLTF.

CDR3 loop: CASSLSMNTEAFF. The CDR3 DNA reads as TGTGCCAGCAGCTTATCCATGAACACTGAAGCTTTCTTT. The rearrangement uses TRBV7-3 and TRBJ1-1; D call uncertain. This CDR3 comprises 13 residues. CDR1 and CDR2 (germline): SGHTA, FQGTGA. Trimming removed 2 bases from V and 0 bases from J, with 4 bases in between.

The chain couples TRBV9 to TRBJ1-6, with 7 bases aligning to TRBD1. Germline values: CDR1 SGDLS, CDR2 YYNGEE. J gave up 7 bases and V 6 bases, and 4 bases lay outside the gene matches. The CDR3 has 13 residues. This chain's CDR3 is CASTGTENSPLHF. The CDR3 DNA is TGTGCCAGCACCGGGACAGAGAATTCACCCCTCCACTTT.

The chain recombines TRBV5-1 with TRBJ1-6, with D possibly matching TRBD1 (5 bases). This CDR3 spans 16 amino acids. The V gene lost 3 bases and the J gene lost 9 bases, with 19 bases spanning the gap. CDR1 and CDR2 from the germline V gene are SGHRS and YFSETQ. In DNA form, the CDR3 reads TGCGCCAGCAGCTACTACTCGACAGATACCTCTTCACCCCTCCACTTT. Translation gives CASSYYSTDTSSPLHF.

The chain is built from TRBV21-1 and TRBJ1-2; TRBD1, the table's D call, was not compared with the DNA. TRBV21-1 has pseudogene status. The CDR3 contains 13 residues. The CDR3 reads CASSTRTGHGYTF. DNA of the CDR3: TGTGCCAGCAGCACCAGGACAGGGCATGGCTACACCTTC.

The chain uses TRBV24-1 and TRBJ2-1, with 10 bases identical to TRBD2. The CDR3 extends over 16 amino acids. In germline, CDR1 is KGHDR, CDR2 SFDVKD. Unmatched junction bases numbered 2, after V lost 0 bases and J lost 4 bases. CDR3 nucleotide sequence: TGTGCCACCAGTGATTTGGCTAGCGGGGGATACAATGAGCAGTTCTTC. Its translation: CATSDLASGGYNEQFF.

The chain links TRBV5-4 to TRBJ2-5; D possibly matches TRBD1 or TRBD2 (6 bases each). The CDR3 length is 16 residues. Per the germline V gene, CDR1 is SGHNT and CDR2 is YYREEE (reference sequence). V was pared by 4 bases and J by 5 bases, with 21 bases between. CDR3 nucleotide sequence: TGTGCCAGCAGCCCGGGTTCCAGGGGACGGGAGGAGACCCAGTACTTC. Its protein product is CASSPGSRGREETQYF.

The table lists this clone with a count of one. The genes are TRBV28 and TRBJ2-2, with a tentative D call TRBD2 (6 bases). Trimming cost V 10 bases and J 6 bases, with 21 bases left between them. The CDR3 consists of 15 residues. Germline CDR1 reads MDHEN; CDR2 reads SYDVKM. Here the CDR3 reads CATVSGSGPPGELFF. CDR3 in DNA: TGTGCCACTGTCTCGGGTAGCGGTCCCCCCGGGGAGCTGTTTTTT.

This chain uses TRBV7-9 with TRBJ1-2, with unresolved D. V was clipped by 3 bases and J by 0 bases, with 14 bases between them. Per the germline V gene, CDR1 is SEHNR and CDR2 is FQNEAQ (reference sequence). The CDR3 extends over 16 amino acids. The CDR3 reads CASSLTRLNTNYGYTF. In DNA, the CDR3 is TGTGCCAGCAGCTTGACTAGACTCAACACTAACTATGGCTACACCTTC. The whole variable domain, remainder taken from reference TRBV7-9 and TRBJ1-2, is DTGVSQNPRHKITKRGQNVTFRCDPISEHNRLYWYRQTLGQGPEFLTYFQNEAQLEKSRLLSDRFSAERPKGSFSTLEIQRTEQGDSAMYLCASSLTRLNTNYGYTFGSGTRLTVV.

V gene TRBV4-3 combines with J gene TRBJ1-2, with D unresolved. The CDR3 is 15 residues long. Germline CDR1 is LGHNA and CDR2 is YSLEER. V lost 1 base, J lost 1 base, and 10 bases lay in between. CDR3 residues: CASSQGPGGNYGYTF. For the CDR3, the DNA is TGCGCCAGCAGCCAAGGCCCTGGAGGTAACTATGGCTACACCTTC.

V is TRBV14 and J is TRBJ1-1; D gene unclear. The length of the CDR3 is 13 residues. CDR1 SGHDN and CDR2 FVKESK come from the germline V gene. With 4 bases removed from V and 4 bases from J, the gap between germline ends came to 10 bases. CDR3 region: CASSPRTSTEAFF. CDR3 in DNA: TGTGCCAGCAGCCCGCGGACTAGCACTGAAGCTTTCTTT.

This clone was detected once. The chain combines TRBV28 with TRBJ1-1; 10 nucleotides agree with TRBD1. Germline V gene data show CDR1 as MDHEN and CDR2 as SYDVKM. Trimming cost V 5 bases and J 4 bases; bases outside gene matches: 7. The CDR3 totals 15 residues. CDR3: CASSNPGQGSTEAFF. The CDR3 nucleotides read TGTGCCAGCAGTAACCCGGGACAGGGGTCCACTGAAGCTTTCTTT.

The chain employs TRBV7-2 and TRBJ1-3; no definite D call. Germline V gene lookup returns CDR1 SGHTA and CDR2 FQGNSA. V was cut by 6 bases and J by 2 bases, with 8 bases left in between. The CDR3 runs 13 residues. In DNA form, the CDR3 reads TGTGCCAGCAGTGGCAGCCCTGGAAACACCATATATTTT. Protein product: CASSGSPGNTIYF.

The count of this clone is one. The chain couples TRBV7-2 to TRBJ1-1; D not certain. Germline V gene data show CDR1 as SGHTA and CDR2 as FQGNSA. The CDR3 extends over 15 amino acids. V lost 4 bases and J 2 bases, leaving 14 bases between the germline ends. CDR3 sequence: CASSSVGPGNTEAFF. As DNA, the CDR3 is TGTGCCAGCAGCTCAGTGGGCCCAGGAAACACTGAAGCTTTCTTT.

The V gene is TRBV6-5, the J gene TRBJ1-4; 9 bases agree with TRBD1. Germline trimming cut 2 bases from V and 8 bases from J; bases unmatched to any gene: 3. The CDR3 extends over 14 amino acids. In germline, CDR1 is MNHEY, CDR2 SVGAGI. The CDR3 protein is CASSYRQGGEKLFF. The CDR3 bases are TGTGCCAGCAGTTACCGACAGGGGGGGGAAAAACTGTTTTTT.

The J gene is TRBJ2-3, the V gene TRBV24-1, with D perhaps TRBD2 (6 bases). V lost 4 bases and J 0 bases, leaving 16 bases between the germline ends. CDR1 is KGHDR and CDR2 is SFDVKD in the germline V gene. The CDR3 runs 17 residues. In DNA form, the CDR3 reads TGTGCCACCAGTGAGATAGGAGGGGCTGGTAGCACAGATACGCAGTATTTT. Residues: CATSEIGGAGSTDTQYF.

The V call is TRBV6-2 or TRBV6-3, the J call TRBJ2-7, with 8 bases fitting TRBD1. The J segment lost 6 bases and the V segment lost 6 bases, leaving 7 bases of the junction unmatched. CDR1 is MNHEY, CDR2 SVGEGT, per germline. The CDR3 is 13 amino acids. This CDR3 is CASSPGQAGEQYF. CDR3 bases: TGTGCCAGCAGCCCGGGACAGGCTGGCGAGCAGTACTTC.

As DNA, the CDR3 is TGTGCCAGTAGTAAGGACAGGGCCGGGAGCGAGCAGTACTTC. Translating gives CASSKDRAGSEQYF. The J gene is TRBJ2-7, the V gene TRBV19; 8 bases map to TRBD1. The length of the CDR3 is 14 residues. V lost 4 bases and J lost 6; bases outside the gene matches: 8. Per the germline V gene, CDR1 is LNHDA and CDR2 is SQIVND (reference sequence).